This passage covers 14 T cell receptor beta chains from one sample sequenced in a study of cytomegalovirus exposure and HLA in healthy donors (dated 2017 in TCRdb). The library was produced with the immunoSEQ multiplex PCR assay. The multiplex PCR relied on a mix of 60 forward primers for TCR Vbeta segments and 13 reverse primers for TCR Jbeta segments. In TCRdb, the immuneACCESS table is reduced to in-frame sequences with V and J assigned. These tables do not hold every clone; where another copy was compared, an unresolved V gene accounts for under half, and the others remain unexplained. The sample table shows more than 150,000 clones, and 80% to 90% are seen once. The ten biggest clones cover about a tenth of the sample. Sequenced material: PBMCs. All receptors derive from a man between 18 and 29 years old in good health and CMV-seropositive.

The chain uses TRBV29-1 and TRBJ2-5; 8 positions agree with TRBD1. The tail of the sequence fits TRBJ2-7 better, so the J call may be wrong. The CDR3 is 11 amino acids. The germline V gene encodes CDR1 SQVTM and CDR2 ANQGSEA. In nucleotides, the CDR3 is TGCAGCGTTGGGACAGGGAACGAGCAGTACTTC. Encoded protein: CSVGTGNEQYF.

The CDR3 region has the DNA TGTGCCAGCAGCTCCCGACAGGGGCTCGAGCGGACCCAGTACTTC. Protein sequence: CASSSRQGLERTQYF. This chain connects TRBV7-8 to TRBJ2-5, with TRBD1 matching 8 bases. The CDR3 length is 15 residues. Germline V gene data show CDR1 as SGHVS and CDR2 as FQNEAQ. Losses at the gene ends were 4 bases for V and 7 bases for J; bases not matched to a gene: 11.

This sequence joins TRBV4-3 and TRBJ2-5; D possibly corresponds to TRBD1 (7 bases). CDR1 and CDR2 (germline): LGHNA, YSLEER. V lost 0 bases, J lost 4 bases, and 15 bases lay in between. The CDR3 contains 16 residues. In DNA, the CDR3 is TGCGCCAGCAGCCAAGACGTGACAGGGAGGACAGAGACCCAGTACTTC. Protein: CASSQDVTGRTETQYF.

This sequence joins TRBV6-1 and TRBJ1-1, with D maybe TRBD1 (5 bases). The CDR3 has 14 amino acids. Germline lookup yields CDR1 MNHNS and CDR2 SASEGT. V lost 5 bases to trimming and J lost 3 bases, with 13 bases between them. CDR3 DNA: TGTGCCAGCAGTTCGACAGCCTCCTACACTGAAGCTTTCTTT. This codes for CASSSTASYTEAFF.

The CDR3 coding sequence is TGCGCCAGCAGCTTGGCCTTCGGGACTAGGGGTAACGAGCAGTACTTC. Its protein product is CASSLAFGTRGNEQYF. V gene TRBV5-1 combines with J gene TRBJ2-5; 8 nucleotides agree with TRBD2. Near its end, the DNA agrees better with TRBJ2-7, so the J call may be wrong. The CDR3 spans 16 residues. Germline V CDR1 and CDR2: SGHRS, YFSETQ.

The chain carries TRBV11-2 and TRBJ2-3, with no clear D. Per germline, CDR1 SGHAT and CDR2 FQNNGV. V gave up 2 bases and J gave up 10 bases, with 13 bases separating them. The CDR3 loop spans 13 amino acids. CDR3 bases: TGTGCCAGCAGCTTAAGCGAGCTAACGGCGCAGTATTTT. Encoded protein: CASSLSELTAQYF.

This clone was observed a single time. The rearrangement links TRBV5-1 to TRBJ1-2, with a possible D match to TRBD1 (6 bases). CDR1 SGHRS and CDR2 YFSETQ come from the germline V gene. This CDR3 spans 14 amino acids. Deletions cut 1 base from V and 2 bases from J, with 9 bases between. CDR3 loop: CASSLPTGNYGYTF. The CDR3 DNA follows: TGCGCCAGCAGCTTGCCCACAGGGAACTATGGCTACACCTTC.

This chain connects TRBV18 to TRBJ2-4, with 7 bases matching TRBD1. Germline V gene data show CDR1 as KGHSH and CDR2 as LQKENI. The CDR3 spans 15 residues. With V trimmed by 2 bases and J by 3 bases, 4 bases remained unmatched. CDR3 nucleotides: TGTGCCAGCTCACCAAAGGGGACAGACAAAAACATTCAGTACTTC. Translated: CASSPKGTDKNIQYF. Filled out from reference TRBV18 and TRBJ2-4, the complete variable domain reads NAGVMQNPRHLVRRRGQEARLRCSPMKGHSHVYWYRQLPEEGLKFMVYLQKENIIDESGMPKERFSAEFPKEGPSILRIQQVVRGDSAAYFCASSPKGTDKNIQYFGAGTRLSVL.

The rearrangement links TRBV9 to TRBJ2-5, with 11 bases aligning to TRBD2. J was trimmed by 4 bases and V by 0 bases; bases with no gene match: 5. This CDR3 region has 16 residues. Germline assignment: CDR1 SGDLS and CDR2 YYNGEE. CDR3 region: CASSVGASGGLETQYF. Written as DNA, the CDR3 is TGTGCCAGCAGCGTAGGGGCTAGCGGGGGGTTAGAGACCCAGTACTTC.

The CDR3 nucleotides read TGTGCCAGTAGGGACAATGGTGAAAAACTGTTTTTT. Its translation: CASRDNGEKLFF. V gene TRBV19 combines with J gene TRBJ1-4; TRBD1 is a possible D gene (5 bases). The V end was cut by 6 bases, the J end by 7 bases, with 9 bases between. CDR3 length: 12 amino acids. Germline lookup yields CDR1 LNHDA and CDR2 SQIVND (reference sequence).

This clone was seen a handful of times. J is TRBJ1-5 and V is TRBV18; D is perhaps TRBD1 (5 bases). Germline assignment: CDR1 KGHSH and CDR2 LQKENI. The V and J ends lost 6 bases and 1 base respectively, with 10 bases between them. The CDR3 is made up of 14 amino acids. The DNA for the CDR3 is TGTGCCAGCTCCCTAGACAGAAGCAATCAGCCCCAGCATTTT. Its translation is CASSLDRSNQPQHF.

The chain combines TRBV6-4 with TRBJ2-3; TRBD2 aligns across 7 bases. This CDR3 is built from 15 residues. Germline V gives CDR1 MRHNA, CDR2 SNTAGT. Losses at the gene ends were 6 bases for V and 0 bases for J; bases not matched to a gene: 6. CDR3: CASSAGTTSTDTQYF. CDR3 in DNA: TGTGCCAGCAGCGCCGGGACTACTAGCACAGATACGCAGTATTTT.

The rearrangement joins TRBV4-2 to TRBJ2-1; D perhaps matches TRBD1 (7 bases). Germline CDR1 LGHNA, CDR2 YNFKEQ. Trimming pared 0 bases from V and 7 bases from J, leaving 19 bases between. The CDR3 is made up of 17 amino acids. The DNA of the CDR3 is TGTGCCAGCAGCCAAGATTGGGCGGGAACAGGGGTAAATGAGCAGTTCTTC. Translation: CASSQDWAGTGVNEQFF.

The chain is built from TRBV5-1 and TRBJ1-1, with D possibly TRBD1 on 5 matching bases. CDR1 SGHRS and CDR2 YFSETQ come from the germline V gene. This CDR3 is built from 13 residues. V lost 4 bases to trimming and J lost 4 bases, with 11 bases between them. CDR3 DNA sequence: TGCGCCAGCAGCGGGGGGGACCTCACTGAAGCTTTCTTT. Encoded protein: CASSGGDLTEAFF. Filled out from reference TRBV5-1 and TRBJ1-1, the complete variable domain reads KAGVTQTPRYLIKTRGQQVTLSCSPISGHRSVSWYQQTPGQGLQFLFEYFSETQRNKGNFPGRFSGRQFSNSRSEMNVSTLELGDSALYLCASSGGDLTEAFFGQGTRLTVV.